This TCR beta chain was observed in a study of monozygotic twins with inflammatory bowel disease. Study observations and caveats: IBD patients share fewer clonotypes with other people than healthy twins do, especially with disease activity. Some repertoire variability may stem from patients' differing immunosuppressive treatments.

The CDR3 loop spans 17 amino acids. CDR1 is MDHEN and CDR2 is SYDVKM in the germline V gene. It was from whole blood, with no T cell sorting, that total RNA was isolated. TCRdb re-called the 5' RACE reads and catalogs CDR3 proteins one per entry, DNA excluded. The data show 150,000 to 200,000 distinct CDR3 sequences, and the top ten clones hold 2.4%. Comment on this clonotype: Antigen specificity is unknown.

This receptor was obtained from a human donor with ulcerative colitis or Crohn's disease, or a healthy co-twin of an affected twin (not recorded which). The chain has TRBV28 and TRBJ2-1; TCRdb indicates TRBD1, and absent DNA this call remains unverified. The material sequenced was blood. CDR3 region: CASSFRYGQAPYNEQFF.